This T cell receptor (beta chain) was profiled in a study of radiation and T cells in renal cell carcinoma. This CDR3 contains 16 residues. Trimming removed 9 bases from V and 5 bases from J; junction bases left unmatched: 18. Germline V gene lookup returns CDR1 SNHLY and CDR2 FYNNEI. Profiling relied on immunoSEQ multiplex PCR, and the TCRdb table lists in-frame clones only, not all of them. The sample records around 64,000 clones, about 80% being singletons. This clone was counted a few times. The sample has other DNA sequences that encode this CDR3 too. Time point here: blood 4 weeks post-SBRT, at nephrectomy. The treatment here: 15 Gy SBRT to primary tumor, nephrectomy 4 weeks later. Nephrectomy followed 15 Gy stereotactic body radiation by 4 weeks.

The source material was blood, sampled from a patient whose treatment included radiotherapy and nephrectomy. The source is a man aged 60-69 years with renal cell carcinoma. The rearrangement links TRBV2 to TRBJ1-1; TRBD1 agrees at 7 bases. The CDR3 sequence is CARDLRQGRGGTEAFF. The CDR3 nucleotides read TGTGCCAGAGACTTAAGACAGGGTCGGGGCGGGACTGAAGCTTTCTTT.